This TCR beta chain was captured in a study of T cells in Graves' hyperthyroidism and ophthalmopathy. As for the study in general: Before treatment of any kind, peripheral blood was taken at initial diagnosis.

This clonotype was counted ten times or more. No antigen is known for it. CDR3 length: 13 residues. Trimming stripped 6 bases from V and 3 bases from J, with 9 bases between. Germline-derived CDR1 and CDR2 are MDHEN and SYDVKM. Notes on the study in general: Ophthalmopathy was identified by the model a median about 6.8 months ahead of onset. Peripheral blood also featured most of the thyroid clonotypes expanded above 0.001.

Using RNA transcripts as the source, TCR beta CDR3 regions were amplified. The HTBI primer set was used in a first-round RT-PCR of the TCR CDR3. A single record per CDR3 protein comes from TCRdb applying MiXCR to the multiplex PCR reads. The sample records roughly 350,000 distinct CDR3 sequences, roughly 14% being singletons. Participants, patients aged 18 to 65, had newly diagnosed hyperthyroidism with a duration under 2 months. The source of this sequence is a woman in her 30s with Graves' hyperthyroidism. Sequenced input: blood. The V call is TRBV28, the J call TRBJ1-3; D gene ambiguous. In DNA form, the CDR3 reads TGTGCCAGCAGCCGCGAGGTTGGAAACACCATATATTTT. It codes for CASSREVGNTIYF. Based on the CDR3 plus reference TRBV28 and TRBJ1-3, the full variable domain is DVKVTQSSRYLVKRTGEKVFLECVQDMDHENMFWYRQDPGLGLRLIYFSYDVKMKEKGDIPEGYSVSREKKERFSLILESASTNQTSMYLCASSREVGNTIYFGEGSWLTVV.